These T cell receptor beta chains were read from a single sample in a study of T cell repertoires in cytomegalovirus infection. TCRdb re-called the reads with MiXCR, one entry per CDR3 protein. The repertoire includes fewer than 550,000 distinct CDR3 sequences, roughly 12% of them detected once, and more than 8.5% sits in the top ten. Sequenced: PBMCs. The source of these receptors is a human donor in good health (CMV status not recorded). Some clones in this sample may be carry-over from other donors' samples. Both conserved end residues are part of each CDR3. D genes are given only for firm matches. Expanded clones are given a class, and other clones once, few, many or no size at all.

TRBV4-2,TRBJ2-7,-,many,CASSQEASIVDEQYF,TGTGCCAGCAGCCAAGAGGCTAGCATCGTCGACGAGCAGTACTTC
TRBV12-3/TRBV12-4,TRBJ2-2,TRBD2,many,CASSQPRLAGGVSGELFF,TGTGCCAGCAGTCAGCCCCGACTAGCGGGGGGAGTTTCCGGGGAGCTGTTTTTT
TRBV7-9,TRBJ1-6,-,many,CASSLLDSPLHF,TGTGCCAGCAGCTTGTTGGATTCACCCCTCCACTTT
TRBV19,TRBJ1-6,-,-,CASSPGDNSPLHF,TGTGCCAGTAGTCCAGGGGACAATTCACCCCTCCACTTT
TRBV25-1,TRBJ2-7,TRBD2,few,CASSNDWGLAGANEQYF,TGTGCCAGCAGTAACGACTGGGGACTAGCGGGAGCGAACGAGCAGTACTTC
TRBV7-8,TRBJ2-7,-,many,CASSLVGLSGTQYF,TGTGCCAGCAGCTTAGTGGGACTGTCAGGAACGCAGTACTTC
TRBV27,TRBJ2-2,-,many,CASSLSRGPGPNTGELFF,TGTGCCAGCAGTTTATCTCGGGGCCCCGGCCCGAACACCGGGGAGCTGTTTTTT
TRBV4-1,TRBJ2-2,-,many,CASRRGRDTGELFF,TGCGCCAGCCGTCGGGGGCGCGACACCGGGGAGCTGTTTTTT
TRBV4-2,TRBJ2-5,-,many,CASSQDGRGAEETQYF,TGTGCCAGCAGCCAAGATGGTCGTGGGGCGGAGGAGACCCAGTACTTC
TRBV20-1,TRBJ1-4,-,many,CSLVSNGEKLFF,TGCAGCCTCGTCTCGAACGGTGAAAAACTGTTTTTT
TRBV3-1,TRBJ2-4,-,-,CASSQSGAKNIQYF,TGTGCCAGCAGCCAGTCCGGGGCCAAAAACATTCAGTACTTC